The sequence of this T cell receptor beta chain was determined in a study of T cell clonality in common variable immunodeficiency. Measured with immunoSEQ multiplex PCR; TCRdb has only the in-frame clones, and not every one. The sample presents some 53,000 clones, none singletons. This clone was seen many times. Read data end 3 residues before the CDR3 end; the end is taken from the germline J gene. The V end was cut by 2 bases, the J end by 6 bases, with 8 bases between. The germline V gene encodes CDR1 SGHTA and CDR2 FQGTGA. The CDR3 consists of 13 residues. The genes are TRBV7-3 and TRBJ2-1, with TRBD2 as a possible D gene (6 bases). This clonotype originated in a person aged 18 to 70 in good health. Sequenced input: peripheral blood mononuclear cells. The CDR3: CASSLSSVNEQFF. CDR3 bases read: TGTGCCAGCAGCTTATCTAGCGTCAATGAG.